The rows below give T cell receptor beta chains drawn from one sample of a study of response to subunit inactivated influenza vaccine. TCRdb ran MiXCR on the RT-PCR reads and lists one entry per CDR3 protein. The sample holds 800,000 to 1,000,000 distinct CDR3 sequences, around 20% seen once. The source was PBMCs from blood, collected approximately 5 days after vaccination. These receptor sequences come from a man aged 45-65 years who received an inactivated influenza vaccine. Both conserved end residues are part of each CDR3. The order of the fields is J gene, V gene, clone size, D gene, CDR3 protein, CDR3 DNA. The D gene is left open where the match is weak. Not all rows give a size; the values are once, few, many and, for expanded clones, a class.

TRBJ2-1	TRBV6-2/TRBV6-3	-	-	CASSRGLLSSYNEQFF	TGTGCCAGCAGTCGAGGACTCTTGAGCTCCTACAATGAGCAGTTCTTC
TRBJ2-3	TRBV29-1	few	TRBD2	CSAGRLAGGNTDTQYF	TGCAGCGCCGGGCGGCTGGCGGGGGGAAACACAGATACGCAGTATTTT
TRBJ2-2	TRBV20-1	-	-	CSASYGSTGELFF	TGCAGTGCTAGTTACGGGAGTACCGGGGAGCTGTTTTTT
TRBJ2-2	TRBV11-2	-	-	CASSSGGTSTGELFF	TGTGCCAGCAGCTCTGGCGGGACATCCACCGGGGAGCTGTTTTTT
TRBJ2-2	TRBV9	-	-	CASRPPAGNTGELFF	TGTGCCAGCAGGCCTCCGGCGGGGAACACCGGGGAGCTGTTTTTT
TRBJ2-3	TRBV24-1	few	-	CATSDARQGLYTDTQYF	TGTGCCACCAGTGACGCTCGACAGGGACTCTACACAGATACGCAGTATTTT
TRBJ1-5	TRBV7-2	few	TRBD1	CASSSQGVGQPQHF	TGTGCCAGCAGCTCCCAGGGGGTCGGTCAGCCCCAGCATTTT
TRBJ2-5	TRBV4-3	-	-	CASSQVWRDRETQYF	TGCGCCAGCAGCCAAGTATGGCGGGACAGAGAGACCCAGTACTTC
TRBJ1-2	TRBV5-1	-	-	CASSLDRSGQGKANYGYTF	TGCGCCAGCAGCTTGGACAGGTCAGGGCAGGGCAAAGCTAACTATGGCTACACCTTC
TRBJ2-1	TRBV9	few	TRBD2	CASSITSGRYNEQFF	TGTGCCAGCAGCATAACTAGCGGAAGATACAATGAGCAGTTCTTC
TRBJ2-6	TRBV5-1	-	-	CASSLATSDVLTF	TGCGCCAGCAGCTTGGCTACTAGTGACGTCCTGACTTTC
TRBJ1-2	TRBV28	-	TRBD1	CASSLSGPGGDYGYTF	TGTGCCAGCAGTTTATCGGGCCCAGGGGGGGACTATGGCTACACCTTC
TRBJ1-1	TRBV3-1	-	-	CASSQSFLVSTEAFF	TGTGCCAGCAGCCAATCTTTCCTGGTTTCCACTGAAGCTTTCTTT
TRBJ2-7	TRBV29-1	-	-	CSVTLMTMATRYEQYF	TGCAGCGTTACTCTGATGACCATGGCAACTAGGTACGAGCAGTACTTC
TRBJ1-1	TRBV15	-	-	CATRGDRWNTEAFF	TGTGCCACCCGTGGAGACAGGTGGAACACTGAAGCTTTCTTT
TRBJ2-3	TRBV6-5	-	-	CASSYTERNTQYF	TGTGCCAGCAGTTACACTGAGCGGAATACGCAGTATTTT
TRBJ1-1	TRBV5-1	-	-	CASSPGGDMNTEAFF	TGCGCCAGCAGCCCTGGTGGCGACATGAACACTGAAGCTTTCTTT
TRBJ2-3	TRBV20-1	-	TRBD2	CSAPRGGGATDTQYF	TGCAGTGCTCCCCGCGGCGGGGGGGCCACAGATACGCAGTATTTT
TRBJ2-5	TRBV5-1	-	-	CASSGGSASLGETQYF	TGCGCCAGCAGCGGGGGCAGCGCATCCCTCGGAGAGACCCAGTACTTC
TRBJ1-5	TRBV3-1	many	-	CASSQGGQPQHF	TGTGCCAGCAGCCAAGGGGGCCAGCCCCAGCATTTT
TRBJ1-5	TRBV5-5	-	-	CASSSVADQPQHF	TGTGCCAGCAGCTCCGTAGCAGATCAGCCCCAGCATTTT
TRBJ1-2	TRBV5-1	many	TRBD1	CASSLEGASGYTF	TGCGCCAGCAGCTTGGAGGGGGCGAGTGGCTACACCTTC
TRBJ1-5	TRBV6-2/TRBV6-3	few	TRBD1	CASSYSSAGGHQPQHF	TGTGCCAGCAGTTACTCATCGGCAGGGGGCCATCAGCCCCAGCATTTT
TRBJ2-4	TRBV4-1	few	-	CASSQEVGTLAKNIQYF	TGCGCCAGCAGCCAAGAGGTCGGGACCCTAGCCAAAAACATTCAGTACTTC
TRBJ1-6	TRBV4-3	few	-	CASSQELGAYNSPLHF	TGCGCCAGCAGCCAAGAGCTGGGCGCCTATAATTCACCCCTCCACTTT
TRBJ2-7	TRBV5-1	few	-	CASSLAAGIVAYEQYF	TGCGCCAGCAGCTTGGCGGCGGGAATCGTGGCCTACGAGCAGTACTTC
TRBJ2-4	TRBV2	-	TRBD2	CASSEALLAGGKNIQYF	TGTGCCAGCAGTGAAGCGCTTCTAGCGGGGGGGAAAAACATTCAGTACTTC